This T cell receptor beta chain derives from a study of T cell responses to AZD1222 COVID-19 vaccine. Study-level results: Repertoire sampling happened only post peak T cell response. Spike-specific TCR breadth and depth grew following two AZD1222 doses. Dominant CD4 TCR responses targeted spike regions 160-218 and 743-854. Only a handful of AZD1222 recipients were seropositive at baseline.

Clones were sequenced by immunoSEQ multiplex PCR, and TCRdb holds only the in-frame ones, with some missing. Of about 270,000 clones listed, approximately 94% are singletons. Deletions cut 3 bases from V and 5 bases from J, with 20 bases between. Germline loops: CDR1 MNHEY, CDR2 SMNVEV (reference sequence). The CDR3 contains 16 residues. Comment on this clone: The antigen is undetermined.

The sequences come from peripheral blood, collected 28 days after the second AZD1222 dose. The chain links TRBV27 to TRBJ2-7; tentatively, D is TRBD1 or TRBD2 (5 bases each). The TCR was taken from an adult who received the AZD1222 COVID-19 vaccine. The CDR3 DNA follows: TGTGCCAGCAGTTTGCAGCCTGAGGGGATCGCCAACGAGCAGTACTTC. Amino acid sequence: CASSLQPEGIANEQYF.